Listed here are 23 T cell receptor beta chains from one sample, sequenced in a study of blood T cell repertoires in COVID-19. Sequenced by immunoSEQ multiplex PCR; TCRdb stores in-frame clones only, minus some. The sample holds some 190,000 clones, 80% to 85% seen once. Sequences were obtained from peripheral blood. These receptor sequences come from a human donor in a cohort sampled during active COVID-19.

This chain connects TRBV6-5 to TRBJ2-7; weak D call: TRBD1 (5 bases). V shed 5 bases and J shed 2 bases, with 16 bases lying between them. This CDR3 is 15 amino acids long. Germline V CDR1 and CDR2: MNHEY, SVGAGI. The CDR3 here is CASSRDSLGTYEQYF. The CDR3 DNA reads as TGTGCCAGCAGTCGAGACAGTTTAGGAACCTACGAGCAGTACTTC.

The gene calls are TRBV6-5 and TRBJ2-7; 9 bases line up with TRBD2. CDR3 length equals 14 residues. Germline trimming cut 4 bases from V and 4 bases from J; bases unmatched to any gene: 5. CDR1 and CDR2 from the germline V gene are MNHEY and SVGAGI. In nucleotides, the CDR3 is TGTGCCAGCAGTTTAGCTAGCGGGATTTACGAGCAGTACTTC. Encoded protein: CASSLASGIYEQYF.

J is TRBJ1-2 and V is TRBV2; no clear D gene. Germline V gene lookup returns CDR1 SNHLY and CDR2 FYNNEI. V dropped 6 bases and J dropped 6 bases, with 14 bases sitting between them. The CDR3 is made up of 13 amino acids. The CDR3 DNA is TGTGCCAGCAGCTTACTACCCGACCATGGCTACACCTTC. Encoded protein: CASSLLPDHGYTF.

This clone was seen once. This chain uses TRBV14 with TRBJ2-3; weak D call: TRBD1 (6 bases). The ends were cut back, 9 bases at V and 4 bases at J, with 14 bases in the middle. Germline assignment: CDR1 SGHDN and CDR2 FVKESK. The CDR3 spans 13 residues. CDR3 region: CASSQGFADTQYF. CDR3 sequence (DNA): TGTGCCAGTTCACAGGGTTTCGCAGATACGCAGTATTTT.

The genes are TRBV19 and TRBJ1-1, with D perhaps matching TRBD1 (5 bases). Germline V CDR1 and CDR2: LNHDA, SQIVND (reference sequence). This CDR3 has 14 amino acids. The V end was cut by 4 bases, the J end by 10 bases, with 19 bases between. CDR3 sequence: CASSTREGVRVAFF. DNA of the CDR3: TGTGCCAGTAGTACCAGGGAGGGCGTGAGGGTAGCTTTCTTT.

The CDR3 loop is CASSFPITADSNSKRQETQYF. Here the CDR3 DNA reads TGCGCCAGCAGCTTCCCAATAACGGCGGACTCAAATTCAAAGCGACAAGAGACCCAGTACTTC. The rearrangement uses TRBV5-1 and TRBJ2-5, with D maybe TRBD2 (5 bases). V was clipped by 2 bases and J by 2 bases, with 31 bases between them. Germline V gives CDR1 SGHRS, CDR2 YFSETQ. This CDR3 has 21 residues.

J is TRBJ1-5 and V is TRBV18, with a possible D match to TRBD1 (6 bases). Trimming removed 3 bases from V and 8 bases from J, with 11 bases in between. The CDR3 loop spans 13 amino acids. CDR1 and CDR2 (germline): KGHSH, LQKENI. CDR3 nucleotide sequence: TGTGCCAGCTCACCGACAGGTGGTGAGCCCCAGCATTTT. Its translation is CASSPTGGEPQHF.

The chain recombines TRBV5-1 with TRBJ1-1, with D tentatively TRBD1 (6 bases). CDR3 length equals 12 residues. CDR1 and CDR2 from the germline V gene are SGHRS and YFSETQ. With 2 bases removed from V and 8 bases from J, the gap between germline ends came to 10 bases. CDR3 sequence: CASSLIQGEAFF. CDR3 DNA: TGCGCCAGCAGCTTAATTCAGGGGGAAGCTTTCTTT.

As regards this clone: At the DNA level, this CDR3 is encoded by other sequences in the same sample as well. The rearrangement joins TRBV18 to TRBJ1-1; no reliable D call. Looked up from germline, CDR1 is KGHSH and CDR2 is LQKENI. This CDR3 region has 13 residues. V lost 3 bases to trimming and J lost 0 bases, with 5 bases between them. Written as DNA, the CDR3 is TGTGCCAGCTCACCGGAGTTGAACACTGAAGCTTTCTTT. It translates to CASSPELNTEAFF.

The table lists this clone with a few counts. The gene calls are TRBV1 and TRBJ2-1; TRBD1 is taken as the D call from the table, unchecked against the DNA. TRBV1 is shown as a pseudogene. The CDR3 loop spans 16 amino acids. CDR3 region: CTSSQDGAGDNNEQFF. DNA of the CDR3: TGCACCAGCAGCCAAGATGGGGCCGGAGATAACAATGAGCAGTTCTTC.

The rearrangement joins TRBV19 to TRBJ2-6; D not resolved. Germline V lookup: CDR1 LNHDA, CDR2 SQIVND (reference sequence). The CDR3 runs 14 residues. Trimming left V 6 bases short and J 2 bases short, with 8 bases between. In DNA form, the CDR3 reads TGTGCCAGTAGGCAGGCCGCTGGGGCCAACGTCCTGACTTTC. Its translation is CASRQAAGANVLTF.

This clone has a single count. This sequence joins TRBV9 and TRBJ2-1, with 11 nucleotides matching TRBD2. Per germline, CDR1 SGDLS and CDR2 YYNGEE. Trimming at V came to 2 bases and at J to 8 bases, leaving 6 bases not matched to a gene. The CDR3 has 15 residues. In nucleotides, the CDR3 is TGTGCCAGCAGCGTGCGACTAGCGGGGATGCATGAGCAGTTCTTC. Protein: CASSVRLAGMHEQFF.

V usage is TRBV4-2 and J usage is TRBJ2-2, with D perhaps matching TRBD1 (5 bases). Germline V gene sequence: CDR1 LGHNA, CDR2 YNFKEQ. The CDR3 extends over 16 amino acids. The V end was cut by 4 bases, the J end by 3 bases, with 15 bases between. This chain's CDR3 is CASSPFQGADTGELFF. CDR3 DNA: TGTGCCAGCAGCCCGTTCCAGGGTGCGGACACCGGGGAGCTGTTTTTT.

Note on this clone: Other DNA sequences in the sample encode the same CDR3. This sequence joins TRBV19 and TRBJ1-5; 8 bases fit TRBD1. V lost 9 bases and J lost 6; bases outside the gene matches: 4. CDR1 is LNHDA, CDR2 SQIVND, per germline (reference sequence). This CDR3 region has 12 residues. CDR3 protein: CASQGASQPQHF. The CDR3 nucleotides are TGTGCCAGCCAGGGGGCAAGTCAGCCCCAGCATTTT.

The V call is TRBV25-1, the J call TRBJ1-4, with a weak D call TRBD1 (6 bases). V was pared by 2 bases and J by 3 bases, with 19 bases between. Germline V gives CDR1 MGHDK, CDR2 SYGVNS. The CDR3 spans 18 residues. CDR3 sequence reads: CASSEVSGARVSNEKLFF. The DNA of the CDR3 is TGTGCCAGCAGTGAAGTCTCAGGGGCGCGCGTATCTAATGAAAAACTGTTTTTT.

The chain couples TRBV6-6 to TRBJ2-1; TRBD1 agrees at 11 bases. This CDR3 spans 14 amino acids. Germline V gene data show CDR1 as MNHNY and CDR2 as SVGAGI (reference sequence). The ends lost 8 bases at V and 9 bases at J; junction bases unmatched: 9. This CDR3 is CASWTGGSYGEQFF. DNA of the CDR3: TGTGCCAGCTGGACAGGGGGCAGTTATGGTGAGCAGTTCTTC.

The chain joins TRBV3-1 (or the pseudogene TRBV3-2) to TRBJ1-2; D is perhaps TRBD1 (6 bases). Germline V gene sequence: CDR1 LGHDT, CDR2 YNNKEL (reference sequence). CDR3 length: 15 residues. Trimming pared 0 bases from V and 4 bases from J, leaving 12 bases between. The CDR3 spells CASSQDLGGGYGYTF. As DNA, the CDR3 is TGTGCCAGCAGCCAAGATCTTGGGGGCGGCTATGGCTACACCTTC.

This clone appeared once. In DNA form, the CDR3 reads TGTGCCACCAGTGACCGAGGACAGTTCAATGAGCAGTTCTTC. Its protein is CATSDRGQFNEQFF. The rearrangement joins TRBV24-1 to TRBJ2-1; maybe TRBD1 (6 bases). Germline CDR1 is KGHDR and CDR2 is SFDVKD. The CDR3 has 14 residues. V was cut by 4 bases and J by 6 bases, with 12 bases left in between.

This clone was seen a handful of times. The J gene is TRBJ1-6, the V gene TRBV5-1; 7 bases map to TRBD1. Trimming removed 4 bases from V and 5 bases from J; junction bases left unmatched: 6. From germline, CDR1 is SGHRS and CDR2 YFSETQ. This CDR3 spans 15 amino acids. In nucleotides, the CDR3 is TGCGCCAGCAGCCCGACCGGGACAGATAATTCACCCCTCCACTTT. Amino acids: CASSPTGTDNSPLHF.

The chain combines TRBV5-1 with TRBJ2-1, with a possible D match to TRBD2 (5 bases). There are 11 residues in the CDR3. V was shortened by 4 bases and J by 10 bases, with 9 bases between the two germline ends. CDR1 SGHRS and CDR2 YFSETQ come from the germline V gene. CDR3 residues: CASSVEREQFF. The CDR3 DNA reads TGCGCCAGCAGCGTAGAGCGGGAGCAGTTCTTC.

The V and J genes are TRBV19 and TRBJ2-5; no clear D. In germline, CDR1 is LNHDA, CDR2 SQIVND (reference sequence). CDR3 length: 14 residues. V lost 5 bases to trimming and J lost 2 bases, with 12 bases between them. CDR3 residues: CASSPTQAQETQYF. In nucleotides, the CDR3 is TGTGCCAGTAGTCCGACGCAGGCACAAGAGACCCAGTACTTC.

A single count supports this clone. V is TRBV4-2 and J is TRBJ1-3; 8 bases are a match to TRBD1. The CDR3 consists of 15 residues. The junction had 7 bases not matched to a gene; V was cut back by 3 bases and J by 6 bases. Germline CDR1 is LGHNA and CDR2 is YNFKEQ. CDR3 sequence: CASSHVGQGLNTIYF. In nucleotides, the CDR3 is TGTGCCAGCAGCCATGTAGGACAGGGCTTAAACACCATATATTTT.

This clone has a handful of counts. The chain employs TRBV2 and TRBJ2-2; possibly TRBD1 for D (7 bases). V shed 2 bases and J shed 6 bases, with 13 bases lying between them. CDR1 and CDR2 from the germline V gene are SNHLY and FYNNEI. The CDR3 extends over 15 amino acids. The CDR3 region is CASSELPRGAGELFF. In nucleotides, the CDR3 is TGTGCCAGCAGTGAACTCCCCAGGGGGGCCGGGGAGCTGTTTTTT.